This T cell receptor (beta chain) emerged from a study of multiple sclerosis patients with progressive multifocal leukoencephalopathy. Losses at the gene ends were 0 bases for V and 2 bases for J; bases not matched to a gene: 2. From germline, CDR1 is LGHNA and CDR2 YSLEER. The CDR3 is 15 residues long. Some clones are missing from TCRdb's copy, which holds only in-frame ones; the method was immunoSEQ multiplex PCR. Of approximately 28,000 clones in the sample, about 91% were seen once. Time point defined: time of PML onset. The receptor's source is a middle-aged woman with progressive multifocal leukoencephalopathy. The source was PBMCs, collected from a patient treated with natalizumab. J is TRBJ2-5 and V is TRBV4-3, with TRBD1 matching over 8 bases. The CDR3 coding sequence is TGCGCCAGCAGCCAAGACCAGGGGGCTCAAGAGACCCAGTACTTC. It specifies CASSQDQGAQETQYF.